The T cell receptor (beta chain) under discussion was sequenced for a study of shared clonotypes between healthy human individuals. Background on the study: Three plates were used per donor for CD4 naive, three for CD4 memory, two for CD8 naive and one for CD8 memory.

There are 15 residues in the CDR3. Germline-derived CDR1 and CDR2 are MNHNS and SASEGT. Trimming cost V 5 bases and J 2 bases; bases outside gene matches: 8. Study results and caveats: Unshared clonotypes carried lower generation probabilities than those common to all four donors. Larger estimated richness was generally seen in naive subsets than in memory subsets.

Authors' analysis steps: Filtering differed for immunoSEQ, which gave only junction sequences without quality scores. Some clones are missing from TCRdb's copy, which holds only in-frame ones; the method was immunoSEQ multiplex PCR. The D gene and trimming were derived from the DNA, and the V and J assignments and clone size from that table. The profile shows roughly 2.5 million clones, around 90% of them singletons. Turning to this clone: Its antigen remains unidentified.

Sequenced sample: naive CD4+ T cells sorted from blood. Subset indicated: CD45RA+ positively selected. The chain has TRBV6-1 and TRBJ2-7; the match to TRBD1 covers 8 bases. This clonotype was obtained from a man aged 18-30 years in good health. CDR3 bases: TGTGCCAGCAGTCGACAGGGGACAGAAACCTACGAGCAGTACTTC. Translated: CASSRQGTETYEQYF.